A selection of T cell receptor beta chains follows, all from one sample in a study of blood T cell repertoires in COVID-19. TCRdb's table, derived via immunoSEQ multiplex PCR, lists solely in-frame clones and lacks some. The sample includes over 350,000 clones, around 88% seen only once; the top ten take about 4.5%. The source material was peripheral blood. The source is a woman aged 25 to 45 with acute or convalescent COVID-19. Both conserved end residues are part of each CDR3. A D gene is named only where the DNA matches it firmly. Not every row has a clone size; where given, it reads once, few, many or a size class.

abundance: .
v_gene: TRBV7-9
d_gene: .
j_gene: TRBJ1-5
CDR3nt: TGTGCCAGCAGTACAGGACAGTCCGATCAGCCCCAGCATTTT
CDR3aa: CASSTGQSDQPQHF

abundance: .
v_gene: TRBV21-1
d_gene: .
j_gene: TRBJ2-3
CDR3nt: TGTGCCAGCAGCACCCATCAGAGGGCTCGCAATACGCAGTATTTT
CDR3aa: CASSTHQRARNTQYF

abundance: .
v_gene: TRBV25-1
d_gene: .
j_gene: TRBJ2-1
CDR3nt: TGTGCCAGCAGTGGTCAGGGGTCGTACAATGAGCAGTTCTTC
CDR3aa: CASSGQGSYNEQFF

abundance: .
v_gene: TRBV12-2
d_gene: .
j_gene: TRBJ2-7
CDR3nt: TGTGCAAGTCGCGGCGGGACAGCCTACGCGGAGCAGTACTTC
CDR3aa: CASRGGTAYAEQYF

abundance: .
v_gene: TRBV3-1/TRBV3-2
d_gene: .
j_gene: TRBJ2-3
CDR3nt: TGTGCCAGCAGTGAGGAGGGCACAGATACGCAGTATTTT
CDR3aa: CASSEEGTDTQYF

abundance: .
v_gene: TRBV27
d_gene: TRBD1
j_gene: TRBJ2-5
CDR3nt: TGTGCCAGCAGCAAGCGGACAGGGGTACTGGAGACCCAGTACTTC
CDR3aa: CASSKRTGVLETQYF

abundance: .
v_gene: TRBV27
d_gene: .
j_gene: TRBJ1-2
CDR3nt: TGTGCCAGCAGTTTATCGTTTGGGGGGATCGACTATGGCTACACCTTC
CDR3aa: CASSLSFGGIDYGYTF

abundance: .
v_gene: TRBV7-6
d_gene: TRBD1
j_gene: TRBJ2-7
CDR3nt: TGTGCCAGCAGCCTAAGAGGACAGGGGGCGCTTCCCTACGAGCAGTACTTC
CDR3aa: CASSLRGQGALPYEQYF

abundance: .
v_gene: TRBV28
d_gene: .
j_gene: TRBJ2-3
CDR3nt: TGTGCCAGCAGTTCTGCCGAGGGGGGGGGCGTAGATACGCAGTATTTT
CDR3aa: CASSSAEGGGVDTQYF

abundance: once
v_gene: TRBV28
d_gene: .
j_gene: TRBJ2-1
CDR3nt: TGTGCCAGCAGTTTATCGGGGCGGAGGGTATCGGTCTTC
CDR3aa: CASSLSGRRVSVF

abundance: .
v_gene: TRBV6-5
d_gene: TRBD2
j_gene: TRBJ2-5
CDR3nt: TGTGCCAGCAGTTACGCCAGCGGGGGGACGAAGGAGACCCAGTACTTC
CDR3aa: CASSYASGGTKETQYF